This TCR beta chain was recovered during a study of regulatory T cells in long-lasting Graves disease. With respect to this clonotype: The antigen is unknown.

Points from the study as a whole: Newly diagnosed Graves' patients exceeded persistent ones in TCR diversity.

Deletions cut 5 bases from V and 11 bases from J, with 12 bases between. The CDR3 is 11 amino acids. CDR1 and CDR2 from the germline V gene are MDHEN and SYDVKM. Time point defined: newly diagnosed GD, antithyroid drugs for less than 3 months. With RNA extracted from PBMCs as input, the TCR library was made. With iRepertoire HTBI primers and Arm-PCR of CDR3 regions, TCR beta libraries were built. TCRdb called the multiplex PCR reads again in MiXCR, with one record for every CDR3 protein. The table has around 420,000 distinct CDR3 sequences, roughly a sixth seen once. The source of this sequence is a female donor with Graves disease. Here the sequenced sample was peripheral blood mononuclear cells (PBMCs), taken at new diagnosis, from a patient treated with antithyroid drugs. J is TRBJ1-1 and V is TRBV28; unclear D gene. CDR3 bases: TGTGCCAGCAGTGGATCACTCCGGGCTTTCTTT. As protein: CASSGSLRAFF. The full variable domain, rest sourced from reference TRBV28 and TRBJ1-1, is DVKVTQSSRYLVKRTGEKVFLECVQDMDHENMFWYRQDPGLGLRLIYFSYDVKMKEKGDIPEGYSVSREKKERFSLILESASTNQTSMYLCASSGSLRAFFGQGTRLTVV.